This entry lists 5 T cell receptor beta chains sequenced from one sample in a study of beta chain features in type 1 diabetes. General study findings and limits: The study found moderately but significantly shorter TCRB CDR3s in all four CD4+ subsets of Type 1 diabetes patients.

Investigators reverse transcribed all isolated RNA, so they sequenced expressed TCRB transcripts. Generated by immunoSEQ multiplex PCR, the TCRdb table keeps only in-frame clones and is missing some. The sample carries over 600,000 clones, around an eighth recorded once. Antigen specificity for these receptors is unknown. Sequencing input: naive CD4+ T cells from blood. The receptor set was obtained from a man aged 30 to 39 with type 1 diabetes.

J is TRBJ2-5 and V is TRBV4-1; tentatively, D is TRBD2 (5 bases). This CDR3 spans 16 amino acids. Per germline, CDR1 MGHRA and CDR2 YSYEKL. V was shortened by 0 bases and J by 5 bases, with 16 bases between the two germline ends. In nucleotides, the CDR3 is TGCGCCAGCAGCCAAGAAGCGGACCCCTCCGGGGAGACCCAGTACTTC. As protein: CASSQEADPSGETQYF.

The chain has TRBV4-3 and TRBJ2-3, with TRBD2 as a possible D gene (5 bases). The length of the CDR3 is 14 residues. From germline, CDR1 is LGHNA and CDR2 YSLEER. Trimming shortened V by 4 bases and J by 6 bases, and 14 bases separated the two germline ends. CDR3 nucleotide sequence: TGCGCCAGCAGCCTAGGACTCCAGAGGGATACGCAGTATTTT. As protein: CASSLGLQRDTQYF.

The V call is TRBV19, the J call TRBJ2-6; D remains unclear. Germline loops: CDR1 LNHDA, CDR2 SQIVND (reference sequence). Between the trimmed V and J ends, which lost 5 bases and 0 bases, there was a span of 11 bases. This CDR3 is built from 16 residues. The CDR3 spells CASSATLLSGANVLTF. The CDR3 bases are TGTGCCAGTAGTGCTACACTGCTCTCTGGGGCCAACGTCCTGACTTTC.

This clone was picked up a small number of times. The rearrangement links TRBV6-5 to TRBJ2-7; D is perhaps TRBD1 (6 bases). The CDR3 totals 12 residues. The ends were cut back, 11 bases at V and 2 bases at J, with 13 bases in the middle. Germline CDR1 and CDR2: MNHEY and SVGAGI. As DNA, the CDR3 is TGTGCCGCGTCCAGGGGTACCTACGAGCAGTACTTC. Its protein is CAASRGTYEQYF.

The chain has TRBV9 and TRBJ1-2; 7 bases map to TRBD1. This CDR3 contains 14 residues. The ends lost 0 bases at V and 6 bases at J; junction bases unmatched: 5. Per the germline V gene, CDR1 is SGDLS and CDR2 is YYNGEE. The CDR3 DNA reads TGTGCCAGCAGCGTAGTCGAGGGGGCGGATGGCTACACCTTC. It is translated as CASSVVEGADGYTF.